This T cell receptor beta chain was identified in a study of cytomegalovirus exposure and HLA in healthy donors. Study background: Earlier sequencing of some 170 million T cells yielded 90 million to 140 million unique TCR beta sequences. Overall study results and limits: Reports credit the classifier with highly specific, highly sensitive diagnosis of cytomegalovirus status. Researchers reported in a later analysis that a missense DCLRE1C variant was tied to TCR beta V- and J-gene trimming.

Germline V gene lookup returns CDR1 SQVTM and CDR2 ANQGSEA. The CDR3 runs to 11 residues. The V end lost 7 bases, the J end lost 6 bases, and 12 bases lay between the germline ends. As regards this clone: What it recognizes is unknown.

Primers included in the PCR were 60 Vbeta and 13 Jbeta primers. Assay: immunoSEQ multiplex PCR; the TCRdb copy retains only in-frame clones and omits some. The sample holds some 110,000 clones, roughly four fifths seen once. The sample consisted of PBMCs. The clonotype comes from a man between 40 and 49 years old in good health and CMV-seronegative. The chain has TRBV29-1 and TRBJ1-1, with a weak D call TRBD1 (6 bases). CDR3 loop: CSAEGGSEAFF. In DNA, the CDR3 is TGCAGCGCGGAAGGGGGTTCTGAAGCTTTCTTT.